This T cell receptor beta chain was recovered during a study of T cell responses to AZD1222 COVID-19 vaccine. Findings and limits, study-wide: At baseline, seropositivity was found in only a handful of AZD1222 recipients.

Libraries were prepared by immunoSEQ multiplex PCR; TCRdb keeps only in-frame clonotypes and omits some of them. This table holds 190,000 or so clones, roughly 92% found once. The CDR3 has 14 amino acids. V was pared by 7 bases and J by 4 bases, with 5 bases of the junction left unmatched. Germline V gene sequence: CDR1 MNHEY, CDR2 SVGAGI. As for this clone: Its specificity is not known.

Source: peripheral blood, taken 28 days after the second AZD1222 dose. This sequence joins TRBV6-5 and TRBJ2-1, with TRBD2 matching 9 bases. The TCR originated in an adult who received the AZD1222 COVID-19 vaccine. The CDR3: CASTGSGGYNEQFF. The CDR3 DNA reads as TGTGCCAGCACTGGTAGCGGGGGTTACAATGAGCAGTTCTTC.